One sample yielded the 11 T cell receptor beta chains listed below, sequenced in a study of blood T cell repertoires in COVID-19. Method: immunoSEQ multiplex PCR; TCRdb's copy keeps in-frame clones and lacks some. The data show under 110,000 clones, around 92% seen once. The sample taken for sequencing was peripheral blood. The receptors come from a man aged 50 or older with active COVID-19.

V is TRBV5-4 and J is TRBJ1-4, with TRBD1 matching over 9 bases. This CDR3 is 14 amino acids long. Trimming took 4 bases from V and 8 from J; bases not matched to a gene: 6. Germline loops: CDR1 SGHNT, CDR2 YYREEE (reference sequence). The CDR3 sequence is CASSPGQGNEKLFF. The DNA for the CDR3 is TGTGCCAGCAGCCCCGGACAGGGGAACGAAAAACTGTTTTTT.

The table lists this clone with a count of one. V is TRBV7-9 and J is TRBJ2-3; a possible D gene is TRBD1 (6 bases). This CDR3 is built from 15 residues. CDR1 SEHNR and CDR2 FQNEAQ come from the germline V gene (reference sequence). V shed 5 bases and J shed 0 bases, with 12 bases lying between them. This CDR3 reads CASSQTGISTDTQYF. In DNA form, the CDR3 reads TGTGCCAGCAGCCAAACAGGGATCAGCACAGATACGCAGTATTTT.

CDR3 amino acids: CASSLASAGIKLNTEAFF. CDR3 DNA sequence: TGTGCCAGCAGCTTAGCATCGGCAGGGATTAAGCTGAACACTGAAGCTTTCTTT. The rearrangement joins TRBV7-8 to TRBJ1-1, with a weak D call TRBD1 (5 bases). The CDR3 runs to 18 residues. Trimming took 0 bases from V and 0 from J, leaving 17 bases between them. CDR1 and CDR2 (germline): SGHVS, FQNEAQ.

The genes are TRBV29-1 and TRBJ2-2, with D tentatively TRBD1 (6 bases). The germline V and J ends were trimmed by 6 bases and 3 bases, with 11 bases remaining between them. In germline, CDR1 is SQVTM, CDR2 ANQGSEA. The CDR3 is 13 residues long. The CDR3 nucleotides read TGCAGCGTAGCCCGGACAGACACCGGGGAGCTGTTTTTT. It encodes CSVARTDTGELFF.

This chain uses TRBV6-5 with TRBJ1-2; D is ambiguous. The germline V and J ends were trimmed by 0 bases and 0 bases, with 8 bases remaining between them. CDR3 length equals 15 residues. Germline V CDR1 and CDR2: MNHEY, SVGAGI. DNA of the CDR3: TGTGCCAGCAGTTACTCGGAGGATACTAACTATGGCTACACCTTC. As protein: CASSYSEDTNYGYTF.

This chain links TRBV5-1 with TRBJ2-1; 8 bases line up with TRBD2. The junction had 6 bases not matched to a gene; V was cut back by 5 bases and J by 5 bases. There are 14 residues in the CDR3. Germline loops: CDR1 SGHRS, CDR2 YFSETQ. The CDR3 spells CASSLREAHNEQFF. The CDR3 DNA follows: TGCGCCAGCAGTTTGCGGGAGGCTCACAATGAGCAGTTCTTC.

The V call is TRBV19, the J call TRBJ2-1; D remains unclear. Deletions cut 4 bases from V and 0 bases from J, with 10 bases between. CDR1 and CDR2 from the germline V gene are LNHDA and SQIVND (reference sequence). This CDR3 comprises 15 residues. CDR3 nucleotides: TGTGCCAGTAGTACCCAGTGGAGCTCCTACAATGAGCAGTTCTTC. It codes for CASSTQWSSYNEQFF.

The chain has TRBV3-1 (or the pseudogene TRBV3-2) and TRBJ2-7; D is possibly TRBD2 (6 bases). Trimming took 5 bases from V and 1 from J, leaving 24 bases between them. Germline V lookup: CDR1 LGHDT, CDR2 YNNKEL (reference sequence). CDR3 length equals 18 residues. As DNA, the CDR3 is TGTGCCAGCAGCGTCATGCGGAGTAGACTGGGGGGATCCTACGAGCAGTACTTC. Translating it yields CASSVMRSRLGGSYEQYF.

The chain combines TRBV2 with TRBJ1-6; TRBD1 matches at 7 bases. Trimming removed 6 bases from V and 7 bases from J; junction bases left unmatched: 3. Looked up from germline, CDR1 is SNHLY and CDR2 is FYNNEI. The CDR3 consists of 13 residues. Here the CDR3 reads CASRRDSNSPLHF. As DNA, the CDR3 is TGTGCCAGCAGGAGGGACAGCAATTCACCCCTCCACTTT.

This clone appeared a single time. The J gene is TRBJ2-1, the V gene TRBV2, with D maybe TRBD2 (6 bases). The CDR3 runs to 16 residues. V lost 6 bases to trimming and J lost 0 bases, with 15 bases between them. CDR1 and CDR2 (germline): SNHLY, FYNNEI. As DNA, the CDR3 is TGTGCCAGCAGGGCGGGATCGACGCCCTCCTACAATGAGCAGTTCTTC. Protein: CASRAGSTPSYNEQFF. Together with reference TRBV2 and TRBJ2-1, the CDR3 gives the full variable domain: EPEVTQTPSHQVTQMGQEVILRCVPISNHLYFYWYRQILGQKVEFLVSFYNNEISEKSEIFDDQFSVERPDGSNFTLKIRSTKLEDSAMYFCASRAGSTPSYNEQFFGPGTRLTVL.

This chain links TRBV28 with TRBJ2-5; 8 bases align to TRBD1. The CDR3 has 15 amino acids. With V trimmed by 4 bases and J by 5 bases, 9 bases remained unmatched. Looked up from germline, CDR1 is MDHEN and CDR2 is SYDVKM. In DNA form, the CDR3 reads TGTGCCAGCAGTTACAGGACAGGGTTGGGGGAGACCCAGTACTTC. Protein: CASSYRTGLGETQYF. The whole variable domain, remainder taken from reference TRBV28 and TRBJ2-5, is DVKVTQSSRYLVKRTGEKVFLECVQDMDHENMFWYRQDPGLGLRLIYFSYDVKMKEKGDIPEGYSVSREKKERFSLILESASTNQTSMYLCASSYRTGLGETQYFGPGTRLLVL.